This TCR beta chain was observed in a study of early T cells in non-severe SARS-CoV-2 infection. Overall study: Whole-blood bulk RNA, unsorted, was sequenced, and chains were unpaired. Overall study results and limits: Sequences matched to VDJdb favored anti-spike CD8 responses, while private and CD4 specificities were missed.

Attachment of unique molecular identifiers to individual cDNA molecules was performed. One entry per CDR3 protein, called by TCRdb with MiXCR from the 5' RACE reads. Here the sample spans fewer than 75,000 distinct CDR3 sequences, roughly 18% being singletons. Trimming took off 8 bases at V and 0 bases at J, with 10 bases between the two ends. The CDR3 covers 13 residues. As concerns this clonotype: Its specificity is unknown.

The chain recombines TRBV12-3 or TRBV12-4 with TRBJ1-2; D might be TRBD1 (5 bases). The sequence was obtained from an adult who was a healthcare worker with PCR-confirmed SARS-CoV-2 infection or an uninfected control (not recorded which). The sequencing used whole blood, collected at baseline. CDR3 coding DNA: TGTGCCAGCTCAACAGGCGCTAACTATGGCTACACCTTC. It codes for CASSTGANYGYTF.